The 17 T cell receptor beta chains below all came from one sample that was sequenced in a study of blood T cell repertoires in COVID-19. Here immunoSEQ multiplex PCR was the method, and the copy in TCRdb shows in-frame clones only, minus some. The table records roughly 150,000 clones, around 82% of them present only once. The sequencing input was peripheral blood. These receptors came from a woman older than 75 with acute or convalescent COVID-19.

The V gene is TRBV5-4, the J gene TRBJ2-7, with 12 bases lining up with TRBD1. The CDR3 covers 15 residues. Trimming took 3 bases from V and 7 from J; bases not matched to a gene: 8. Germline lookup yields CDR1 SGHNT and CDR2 YYREEE (reference sequence). CDR3 amino acids: CASSWTGQGASEQYF. The CDR3 coding sequence is TGTGCCAGCAGCTGGACGGGACAGGGGGCGAGTGAGCAGTACTTC.

This chain connects TRBV6-2 or TRBV6-3 to TRBJ2-1; D possibly corresponds to TRBD2 (6 bases). Trimming took 6 bases from V and 8 from J, leaving 14 bases between them. The germline V gene has CDR1 MNHEY and CDR2 SVGEGT. This CDR3 spans 13 amino acids. CDR3 DNA: TGTGCCAGCAGCGCGGCACAGCGGGATGAGCAGTTCTTC. It is translated as CASSAAQRDEQFF.

This sequence joins TRBV5-6 and TRBJ1-4; tentatively, D is TRBD1 (6 bases). Germline V gene sequence: CDR1 SGHDT, CDR2 YYEEEE. Deletions cut 4 bases from V and 8 bases from J, with 12 bases between. This CDR3 is built from 13 residues. The CDR3 nucleotides read TGTGCCAGCAGCCTTTGGACAGACGAAAAACTGTTTTTT. The encoded protein is CASSLWTDEKLFF.

The V gene is TRBV5-1, the J gene TRBJ2-7, with 7 bases fitting TRBD1. J was trimmed by 1 base and V by 4 bases; bases with no gene match: 8. Germline V gene data show CDR1 as SGHRS and CDR2 as YFSETQ. The CDR3 contains 15 residues. This CDR3 reads CASSRGQPESYEQYF. In DNA form, the CDR3 reads TGCGCCAGCAGCCGGGGACAGCCTGAGTCCTACGAGCAGTACTTC.

The chain joins TRBV5-6 to TRBJ1-4; D not resolved. Germline CDR1 reads SGHDT; CDR2 reads YYEEEE. This CDR3 has 17 residues. Trimming pared 1 base from V and 5 bases from J, leaving 18 bases between. The CDR3 loop is CASSLYALGVVNEKLFF. For the CDR3, the DNA is TGTGCCAGCAGCTTGTATGCGCTCGGGGTCGTAAATGAAAAACTGTTTTTT.

Comment on this clone: Other DNA sequences from this sample encode an identical CDR3 as well. The genes are TRBV4-1 and TRBJ2-7; 7 bases line up with TRBD2. The V segment lost 7 bases and the J segment 7 bases; nucleotides outside the gene matches: 16. The CDR3 has 15 residues. Per germline, CDR1 MGHRA and CDR2 YSYEKL. The CDR3 nucleotides are TGCGCCAGCACCCTAGATTGGGGGGGGGAGAGGGAGCAGTACTTC. Translation gives CASTLDWGGEREQYF.

Only one count was recorded for this clone. The genes are TRBV10-3 and TRBJ2-5, with 11 positions matching TRBD1. The V segment lost 4 bases and the J segment 3 bases; nucleotides outside the gene matches: 1. CDR3 length: 14 amino acids. Germline values: CDR1 ENHRY, CDR2 SYGVKD. The CDR3: CAISGDRGKETQYF. CDR3 DNA sequence: TGTGCCATCAGTGGGGACAGGGGGAAAGAGACCCAGTACTTC.

This clone has only a few counts. The rearrangement uses TRBV6-5 and TRBJ1-1; D is ambiguous. The CDR3 covers 13 residues. Per the germline V gene, CDR1 is MNHEY and CDR2 is SVGAGI. Trimming pared 6 bases from V and 1 base from J, leaving 9 bases between. CDR3 bases: TGTGCCAGCAGAGGACTGGAGAACACTGAAGCTTTCTTT. The encoded protein is CASRGLENTEAFF.

The chain joins TRBV11-2 to TRBJ2-7; 12 bases align to TRBD1. The CDR3 is 19 residues long. Trimming removed 0 bases from V and 2 bases from J; junction bases left unmatched: 11. CDR1 is SGHAT, CDR2 FQNNGV, per germline. DNA for the CDR3: TGTGCCAGCAGCTTAGAACGGGACAGGGGGCGATCCTTTCCCTACGAGCAGTACTTC. This gives the protein CASSLERDRGRSFPYEQYF.

The gene calls are TRBV6-2 or TRBV6-3 and TRBJ1-5; no clear D. There are 16 residues in the CDR3. V dropped 4 bases and J dropped 9 bases, with 22 bases sitting between them. CDR1 and CDR2 (germline): MNHEY, SVGEGT. The CDR3 bases are TGTGCCAGCAGTTTGCCACGGAGCGCCCAAGAGATGCCCCAGCATTTT. Translation: CASSLPRSAQEMPQHF.

The chain carries TRBV6-2 or TRBV6-3 and TRBJ2-5, with 8 positions matching TRBD1. The length of the CDR3 is 14 residues. Trimming cost V 6 bases and J 5 bases; bases outside gene matches: 8. Germline loops: CDR1 MNHEY, CDR2 SVGEGT. CDR3 protein: CASRPTGGRETQYF. DNA of the CDR3: TGTGCCAGCAGACCTACAGGGGGTCGGGAGACCCAGTACTTC.

This chain connects TRBV11-2 to TRBJ2-7, with 8 bases aligning to TRBD2. In germline, CDR1 is SGHAT, CDR2 FQNNGV. The CDR3 has 16 residues. V lost 6 bases to trimming and J lost 2 bases; unmatched junction nucleotides: 12. CDR3 sequence (DNA): TGTGCCAGCAGAAGAGATGGTGGCGGGAGGACCTACGAGCAGTACTTC. Translating gives CASRRDGGGRTYEQYF.

V gene TRBV7-2 combines with J gene TRBJ2-3; 7 bases are shared with TRBD2. Germline lookup yields CDR1 SGHTA and CDR2 FQGNSA. V shed 2 bases and J 4 bases; nucleotides not matched to a gene: 6. This CDR3 has 15 amino acids. CDR3 amino acids: CASSLSQGRADTQYF. The CDR3 DNA is TGTGCCAGCAGCTTATCACAAGGGAGGGCAGATACGCAGTATTTT.

The chain is built from TRBV5-6 and TRBJ1-1, with TRBD1 as a possible D gene (5 bases). The CDR3 is made up of 14 amino acids. CDR1 and CDR2 from the germline V gene are SGHDT and YYEEEE. The ends were cut back, 4 bases at V and 4 bases at J, with 14 bases in the middle. This CDR3 is CASSGEGFSTEAFF. As DNA, the CDR3 is TGTGCCAGCAGCGGGGAGGGGTTCAGCACTGAAGCTTTCTTT. Full variable domain (remainder filled in from reference TRBV5-6 and TRBJ1-1): DAGVTQSPTHLIKTRGQQVTLRCSPKSGHDTVSWYQQALGQGPQFIFQYYEEEERQRGNFPDRFSGHQFPNYSSELNVNALLLGDSALYLCASSGEGFSTEAFFGQGTRLTVV.

This rearrangement joins TRBV18 to TRBJ2-3, with 9 nucleotides matching TRBD1. V lost 4 bases and J lost 0; bases outside the gene matches: 2. This CDR3 spans 15 amino acids. CDR1 is KGHSH, CDR2 LQKENI, per germline. The CDR3 DNA sequence: TGTGCCAGCTCACTCGGGACAGGGAGCACAGATACGCAGTATTTT. It translates to CASSLGTGSTDTQYF. The full variable domain, its missing parts supplied by reference TRBV18 and TRBJ2-3, is NAGVMQNPRHLVRRRGQEARLRCSPMKGHSHVYWYRQLPEEGLKFMVYLQKENIIDESGMPKERFSAEFPKEGPSILRIQQVVRGDSAAYFCASSLGTGSTDTQYFGPGTRLTVL.

V is TRBV10-3 and J is TRBJ2-7, with D possibly being TRBD2 (5 bases). The germline V gene has CDR1 ENHRY and CDR2 SYGVKD. This CDR3 has 13 amino acids. V was cut by 6 bases and J by 3 bases, with 12 bases left in between. The CDR3: CAIRADSIYEQYF. The CDR3 nucleotides read TGTGCCATCAGGGCGGACTCCATCTACGAGCAGTACTTC.

The chain joins TRBV5-4 to TRBJ2-1; 10 bases are shared with TRBD2. Germline lookup yields CDR1 SGHNT and CDR2 YYREEE (reference sequence). CDR3 length: 14 amino acids. Trimming took 4 bases from V and 12 from J; bases not matched to a gene: 10. This CDR3 reads CASSLRTSGGTQFF. In nucleotides, the CDR3 is TGTGCCAGCAGCCTACGGACTAGCGGTGGGACGCAGTTCTTC.